This record covers a single TCR beta chain. Measured with immunoSEQ multiplex PCR; TCRdb has only the in-frame clones, and not every one. The data contain roughly 1.4 million clones, less than 99% of them singletons. This specimen belongs to a study of shared clonotypes between healthy human individuals. V lost 5 bases, J lost 2 bases, and 9 bases stayed unmatched. Per germline, CDR1 MNHEY and CDR2 SMNVEV (reference sequence). The CDR3 runs to 16 residues. This TCR was sampled from a man aged 30-40 years in good health. V and J are TRBV27 and TRBJ1-5; 7 bases are a match to TRBD1. Material: naive CD4+ T cells sorted from blood. Subset given: CD45RA+ positively selected. The CDR3 loop is CASSTHRGIGNQPQHF. The DNA for the CDR3 is TGTGCCAGCAGTACGCACAGGGGCATCGGCAATCAGCCCCAGCATTTT.